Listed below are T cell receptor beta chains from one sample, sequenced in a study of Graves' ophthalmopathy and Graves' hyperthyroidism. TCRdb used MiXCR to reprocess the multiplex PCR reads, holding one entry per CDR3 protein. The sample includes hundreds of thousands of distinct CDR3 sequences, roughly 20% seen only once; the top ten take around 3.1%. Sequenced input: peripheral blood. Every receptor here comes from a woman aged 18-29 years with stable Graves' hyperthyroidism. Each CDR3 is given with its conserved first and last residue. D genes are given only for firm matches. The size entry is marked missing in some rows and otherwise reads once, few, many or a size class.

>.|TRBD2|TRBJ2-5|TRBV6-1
TGTGCCAGCAGGAAGGGACTAGCGGGAGTCCGGGAGACCCAGTACTTC
CASRKGLAGVRETQYF
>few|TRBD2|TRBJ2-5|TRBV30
TGTGCCTGGGGGCCGGGGGGAGAGACCCAGTACTTC
CAWGPGGETQYF
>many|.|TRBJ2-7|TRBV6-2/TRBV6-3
TGTGCCAGCAGTTACGTACAGCGGGACGAGCAGTACTTC
CASSYVQRDEQYF
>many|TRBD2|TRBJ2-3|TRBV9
TGTGCCAGCAGCCCGCCGGGACTAGCGGGAGGGAGTGTGGATACGCAGTATTTT
CASSPPGLAGGSVDTQYF
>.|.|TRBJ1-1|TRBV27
TGTGCCAGCAGTTTATCAGGGACCCAGACTGAAGCTTTCTTT
CASSLSGTQTEAFF
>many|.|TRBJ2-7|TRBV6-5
TGTGCCAGCAGTTACGCAGGGGCCGGCCAAGCCGAGCAGTACTTC
CASSYAGAGQAEQYF
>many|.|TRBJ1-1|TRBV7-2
TGTGCCAGCAGCTTGTTACAGGAAATTCAAGCTTTCTTT
CASSLLQEIQAFF
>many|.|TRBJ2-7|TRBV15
TGTGCCACCAGCAGAGATAGTCTGGGTCGATCCTACGAGCAGTACTTC
CATSRDSLGRSYEQYF
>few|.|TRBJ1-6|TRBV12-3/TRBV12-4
TGTGCCAGCAGTTTAGTGGGGGATTCACCCCTCCACTTT
CASSLVGDSPLHF
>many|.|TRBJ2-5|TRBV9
TGTGCCAGCAGCGCGAGGGAGGGGGAGCAAGAGACCCAGTACTTC
CASSAREGEQETQYF
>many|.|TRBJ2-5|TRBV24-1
TGTGCCACCAGTAAGCTCCTTCTAGAGACCCAGTACTTC
CATSKLLLETQYF
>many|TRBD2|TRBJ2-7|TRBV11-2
TGTGCCAGCAGCAGGACTAGCGAGAACTACGAGCAGTACTTC
CASSRTSENYEQYF
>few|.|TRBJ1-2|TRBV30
TGTGCCCGGTCAGCGATTCCTAACTATGGCTACACCTTC
CARSAIPNYGYTF
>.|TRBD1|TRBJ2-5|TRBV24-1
TGTGCCACCAGCCGGACAGGGGGGACGGAGACCCAGTACTTC
CATSRTGGTETQYF
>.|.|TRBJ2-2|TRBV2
TGTGCCAGCAGTGTTGGATTCTTCCCCGGGGAGCTGTTTTTT
CASSVGFFPGELFF
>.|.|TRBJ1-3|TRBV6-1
TGTGCCAGCAGTGAGACTGGGTACGGAAACACCATATATTTT
CASSETGYGNTIYF
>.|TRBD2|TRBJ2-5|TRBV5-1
TGCGCCAGCAGCACTGGACTAGCGGGAGTAGTTCAAGAGACCCAGTACTTC
CASSTGLAGVVQETQYF
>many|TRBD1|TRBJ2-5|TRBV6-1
TGTGCCAGCGCAATCCGACAGGGAAAAGAGACCCAGTACTTC
CASAIRQGKETQYF
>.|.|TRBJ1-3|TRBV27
TGTGCCAGCAATGCGCGACCGGGATTATCTCCGGGGGGCACCATATATTTT
CASNARPGLSPGGTIYF
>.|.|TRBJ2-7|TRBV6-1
TGTGCCAGCAGTGCCAGGGGTAGCTCCTACGAGCAGTACTTC
CASSARGSSYEQYF
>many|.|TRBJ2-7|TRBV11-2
TGTGCCAGCAGCCCCTTTTTTGTAGGGCCTCTGATAAGCTCCTACGAGCAGTACTTC
CASSPFFVGPLISSYEQYF
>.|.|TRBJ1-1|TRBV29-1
TGCAGCGGGGAAGCCGTGACACACGAGGATGCTTTCTTT
CSGEAVTHEDAFF
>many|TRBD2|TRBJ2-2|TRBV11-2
TGTGCCAGCATTGCGGGAGTGTCTGGCACCGGGGAGCTGTTTTTT
CASIAGVSGTGELFF